Presented here are 17 T cell receptor beta chains from one specimen sequenced in a study of cytomegalovirus exposure and HLA in healthy donors (dated by TCRdb to about 2017). The library was built by means of the immunoSEQ multiplex PCR assay. For the multiplex PCR, a mixture combining 60 forward primers for TCR Vbeta segments and 13 reverse primers for TCR Jbeta segments was used. Entries here come from immuneACCESS through TCRdb and include only in-frame sequences with V and J called. Some clones fail to appear in such tables; in the studies checked, an unresolved V gene covers under half of the shortfall, and the cause of the remainder is unknown. The sample table lists tens of thousands of clones, 74% of them with a count of one. The ten largest account for 20% to 25% of the sample. The material sequenced was PBMCs. The receptors originated from a woman aged 25 to 45 in good health and CMV-seropositive.

The chain links TRBV5-5 to TRBJ2-7, with TRBD1 matching 8 bases. Trimming at V came to 3 bases and at J to 9 bases, leaving 5 bases not matched to a gene. The CDR3 has 12 residues. The germline V gene encodes CDR1 SGHKS and CDR2 YYEKEE (reference sequence). Here the CDR3 reads CASSSTGTGQYF. In DNA, the CDR3 is TGTGCCAGCAGCTCCACTGGGACAGGGCAGTACTTC.

This clone appeared a single time. This chain uses TRBV30 with TRBJ1-1, with 9 bases fitting TRBD1. CDR3 size: 11 residues. V was pared by 7 bases and J by 11 bases, with 8 bases of the junction left unmatched. Looked up from germline, CDR1 is GTSNPN and CDR2 is SVGIG (reference sequence). CDR3 protein: CASKGQGLAFF. The CDR3 coding sequence is TGTGCCTCCAAGGGACAGGGCCTCGCTTTCTTT.

This clone was observed a few times. This chain links TRBV5-1 with TRBJ2-4; 11 nucleotides line up with TRBD1. This CDR3 contains 14 residues. V lost 1 base and J lost 15; bases outside the gene matches: 9. In germline, CDR1 is SGHRS, CDR2 YFSETQ. The DNA of the CDR3 is TGCGCCAGCAGCTTGACCGGGACAGGGGGATTCGGGTACTTC. Its translation: CASSLTGTGGFGYF.

The chain couples TRBV7-9 to TRBJ1-1; 7 bases map to TRBD1. There are 14 residues in the CDR3. Germline assignment: CDR1 SEHNR and CDR2 FQNEAQ (reference sequence). V was pared by 5 bases and J by 1 base, with 4 bases of the junction left unmatched. CDR3 sequence: CASSPDRRNTEAFF. In nucleotides, the CDR3 is TGTGCCAGCAGCCCGGACAGGAGGAACACTGAAGCTTTCTTT.

This clone was picked up one time. This chain joins TRBV30 and TRBJ2-6; a possible D gene is TRBD1 (5 bases). CDR1 GTSNPN and CDR2 SVGIG come from the germline V gene (reference sequence). V was pared by 1 base and J by 4 bases, with 17 bases between. The length of the CDR3 is 17 residues. CDR3 nucleotide sequence: TGTGCCTGGAGTGCCCCCAAGGTAGGGGCCGGGGCCAACGTCCTGACTTTC. Protein product: CAWSAPKVGAGANVLTF.

This chain uses TRBV2 with TRBJ2-3; TRBD1 might be the D (6 bases). Germline CDR1 SNHLY, CDR2 FYNNEI. Trimming left V 5 bases short and J 8 bases short, with 11 bases between. The CDR3 contains 12 residues. CDR3 protein: CASSYRVPTQYF. For the CDR3, the DNA is TGTGCCAGCAGTTACAGGGTCCCTACGCAGTATTTT.

The chain links TRBV9 to TRBJ2-5; 9 nucleotides match TRBD1. J gave up 5 bases and V 3 bases, and 5 bases lay outside the gene matches. CDR1 and CDR2 from the germline V gene are SGDLS and YYNGEE. This CDR3 contains 14 residues. As DNA, the CDR3 is TGTGCCAGCAGCGAGGGACAGGGAAGGGAGACCCAGTACTTC. This codes for CASSEGQGRETQYF.

V usage is TRBV11-2 and J usage is TRBJ2-7; 9 bases are shared with TRBD1. CDR3 length: 14 residues. Germline V gives CDR1 SGHAT, CDR2 FQNNGV. The J segment lost 5 bases and the V segment lost 3 bases, leaving 5 bases of the junction unmatched. The CDR3 loop reads CASSFGTGRNEQYF. CDR3 DNA sequence: TGTGCCAGCAGCTTCGGGACAGGGAGGAACGAGCAGTACTTC.

This sequence joins TRBV30 and TRBJ1-2, with 9 bases identical to TRBD1. The trim removed 3 bases at V and 5 bases at J, leaving 4 bases unmatched. Germline V gives CDR1 GTSNPN, CDR2 SVGIG (reference sequence). The CDR3 spans 13 residues. The CDR3 is CAWSRDRDYGYTF. The CDR3 nucleotides read TGTGCCTGGAGCCGGGACAGGGATTATGGCTACACCTTC.

This clone was recorded a few times. V gene TRBV4-1 combines with J gene TRBJ2-3; TRBD2 is a possible D gene (6 bases). The germline gives CDR1 MGHRA, CDR2 YSYEKL. The CDR3 length is 14 residues. Trimming removed 7 bases at V and 2 bases at J, with 13 bases between. CDR3 nucleotide sequence: TGCGCCAGCACCTCTAGCGCCTCCACAGATACGCAGTATTTT. Its protein is CASTSSASTDTQYF.

CDR3 nucleotide sequence: TGTGCCAGCAGCTCCCGCAATGAGCAGTTCTTC. Its protein product is CASSSRNEQFF. This chain uses TRBV7-2 with TRBJ2-1, with D hard to call. Germline V CDR1 and CDR2: SGHTA, FQGNSA. Trimming cost V 4 bases and J 6 bases, with 4 bases left between them. The CDR3 consists of 11 residues.

The chain recombines TRBV5-4 with TRBJ2-3, with a possible D match to TRBD2 (6 bases). Trimming took off 4 bases at V and 6 bases at J, with 21 bases between the two ends. This CDR3 comprises 16 residues. Looked up from germline, CDR1 is SGHNT and CDR2 is YYREEE (reference sequence). The CDR3 DNA sequence: TGTGCCAGCAGCCCTGGCGGACTGGCGGGGACGGATACGCAGTATTTT. Its protein is CASSPGGLAGTDTQYF.

The V call is TRBV19, the J call TRBJ2-7; TRBD1 matches at 7 bases. The CDR3 contains 16 residues. The ends lost 8 bases at V and 6 bases at J; junction bases unmatched: 19. Germline loops: CDR1 LNHDA, CDR2 SQIVND (reference sequence). CDR3 amino acids: CASRGGQTLGASEQYF. The CDR3 bases are TGTGCCAGTCGTGGGGGACAGACCCTTGGAGCGTCCGAGCAGTACTTC.

This clone was seen more than once but under ten times. The chain recombines TRBV7-8 with TRBJ2-7; no clear D. This CDR3 spans 15 amino acids. V dropped 0 bases and J dropped 2 bases, with 11 bases sitting between them. Germline V gene data show CDR1 as SGHVS and CDR2 as FQNEAQ. CDR3 protein: CASSLAQAVTYEQYF. The CDR3 DNA sequence: TGTGCCAGCAGCTTAGCGCAGGCCGTTACCTACGAGCAGTACTTC.

V gene TRBV6-5 combines with J gene TRBJ1-1; the D gene is possibly TRBD1 (5 bases). There are 14 residues in the CDR3. With 0 bases removed from V and 6 bases from J, the gap between germline ends came to 11 bases. Germline V gene data show CDR1 as MNHEY and CDR2 as SVGAGI. In nucleotides, the CDR3 is TGTGCCAGCAGTTACTCGAAGGGGAAGGCTGAAGCTTTCTTT. Translating it yields CASSYSKGKAEAFF.

The rearrangement joins TRBV30 to TRBJ2-3; D not resolved. This CDR3 spans 14 amino acids. Germline V CDR1 and CDR2: GTSNPN, SVGIG (reference sequence). V was shortened by 0 bases and J by 2 bases, with 9 bases between the two germline ends. CDR3 in DNA: TGTGCCTGGAGTGTTTCAGTCATCACAGATACGCAGTATTTT. It encodes CAWSVSVITDTQYF.

V and J are TRBV4-1 and TRBJ1-1; TRBD1 might be the D (6 bases). The V end was cut by 4 bases, the J end by 7 bases, with 13 bases between. Germline loops: CDR1 MGHRA, CDR2 YSYEKL. The CDR3 length is 13 residues. For the CDR3, the DNA is TGCGCCAGCAGCCTACAGGGCACAAGTGAAGCTTTCTTT. Translating it yields CASSLQGTSEAFF.